The clone carrying this T cell receptor (beta chain) has more than one count but fewer than ten. The entry originates in a study of identical twins. Each CDR3 protein is one row after TCRdb ran MiXCR on the 5' RACE reads. The profile shows some 240,000 distinct CDR3 sequences, 10% of them singletons. CDR3 size: 15 residues. Germline-derived CDR1 and CDR2 are SGHAT and FQNNGV. The ends were cut back, 2 bases at V and 0 bases at J, with 10 bases in the middle. This TCR derives from a man aged 50 to 60 in good health. Source material: memory T cells sorted from blood. The rearrangement joins TRBV11-2 to TRBJ1-2; D is undetermined. This CDR3 reads CASSLIKRTNYGYTF. CDR3 nucleotide sequence: TGTGCCAGCAGCTTAATTAAGCGCACTAACTATGGCTACACCTTC.